This section outlines one T cell receptor (beta chain) sequence together with its context. Antigen specificity is unknown. This specimen belongs to a study of a mutant IDH1 vaccine in newly diagnosed glioma. Study-wide context: The start of vaccination came 4-6 weeks after radiotherapy alone, or with temozolomide cycles. Treated patients were roughly 60% male, about 40% female, mean age 40.4 years. Broader study findings: Vaccine-induced immune responses occurred in 90% to 95% of patients.

The CDR3 runs 13 residues. Germline V gene data show CDR1 as MNHNY and CDR2 as SVGAGI (reference sequence). Trimming removed 0 bases from V and 2 bases from J, with 3 bases in between. Sequenced by immunoSEQ multiplex PCR; TCRdb stores in-frame clones only, minus some. The sample has about 56,000 clones, less than 90% seen once. Documented time point: week 47, end of study. Each dose delivered 300 ug of mutant IDH1 20-mer peptide subcutaneously with imiquimod. Astrocytomas found in donors were new, WHO grade 3 or 4, IDH1-mutant and ATRX-lost. The origin of this receptor is a woman aged 50 to 60 with glioma. This rearrangement joins TRBV6-6 to TRBJ2-3; no clear D gene. Sequencing used PBMCs, obtained from a glioma patient whose treatment included an IDH1 peptide vaccine. The CDR3 reads CASSYSTTDTQYF. CDR3 nucleotides: TGTGCCAGCAGTTACTCGACCACAGATACGCAGTATTTT.